These T cell receptor beta chains were read from a single sample in a study of T cells after yellow fever vaccination. TCRdb redid the calling of the 5' RACE reads with MiXCR, one entry per CDR3 protein. The data show around 140,000 distinct CDR3 sequences, just over 6.5% seen once. Material: CD4+ T cells sorted from PBMCs, obtained 10 days after the yellow fever booster vaccination. These TCRs come from a man aged 25 to 40 who received the YFV17D yellow fever vaccine. The CDR3 runs from the conserved cysteine through the conserved F or W. Fields, in order: V gene, J gene, CDR3 protein.

TRBV12-3/TRBV12-4	TRBJ2-6	CASSDSGRTGANVLTF
TRBV12-3/TRBV12-4	TRBJ1-5	CASKGTSGHPQHF
TRBV6-2/TRBV6-3	TRBJ2-1	CASSYRDRGRVLSYNEQFF
TRBV20-1	TRBJ2-1	CSGRQVPSYSYNEQFF
TRBV5-4	TRBJ1-2	CASSPSSGGVGYTF
TRBV20-1	TRBJ1-5	CSATGVYSNQPQHF
TRBV7-2	TRBJ2-1	CASSPRAEQFF
TRBV2	TRBJ2-2	CACCPPRSGISSNTGELFF
TRBV7-8	TRBJ2-7	CASRAINEQYF
TRBV5-1	TRBJ2-7	CASSLVVPSYEQYF
TRBV7-2	TRBJ2-5	CASSLMLTQETQYF
TRBV7-9	TRBJ1-5	CASSSGRQPQHF
TRBV12-3/TRBV12-4	TRBJ2-5	CASTTGVGVTPQETQYF
TRBV2	TRBJ1-6	CTSCLRDPSPLHF
TRBV20-1	TRBJ2-7	CSARGPRLAGEGSYEQYF
TRBV20-1	TRBJ2-1	CSAPTGGSYNEQFF
TRBV7-2	TRBJ2-5	CASSSPRGYQETQYF
TRBV7-8	TRBJ2-4	CDSSFKAGGGNIQYF
TRBV27	TRBJ2-7	CASSLGASDKQYF
TRBV11-3	TRBJ2-1	CASSLGPSRDNEQFF
TRBV11-2	TRBJ2-1	CASSPRALAGGPRGEQFF
TRBV12-3/TRBV12-4	TRBJ1-6	CASSSRETGRSPLHF
TRBV20-1	TRBJ1-4	CSARGTTNEKLFF
TRBV10-3	TRBJ2-1	CAIDSGLGLAPDEQFF
TRBV6-1	TRBJ2-1	CASRKGLAGVFPYNEQFF
TRBV21-1	TRBJ2-2	CASSKPPGQTNTGELFF
TRBV7-9	TRBJ2-3	CASSSTDKLAYTQYF
TRBV7-2	TRBJ2-3	CASSTGLDLDTQYF
TRBV20-1	TRBJ2-1	CSARDRVAGVYEQFF
TRBV6-1	TRBJ2-3	CASPPGQGVDTQYF
TRBV2	TRBJ2-7	CASSETGQQYF
TRBV20-1	TRBJ2-7	CSARQGTGEQYF
TRBV20-1	TRBJ2-7	CSARDDYRGTLGEQYF
TRBV7-8	TRBJ2-7	CASSEGWAEQYF
TRBV5-1	TRBJ2-7	CASSLAPPSYEQYF
TRBV20-1	TRBJ1-5	CSARVGESNQPQHF
TRBV30	TRBJ1-5	CAWSVWQEDQPQHF
TRBV3-1	TRBJ2-7	CASSRRQGSEQYF
TRBV19	TRBJ2-7	CASTSGAGNSYEQYF
TRBV15	TRBJ1-3	CATRRDTLGSGNTIYF
TRBV23-1	TRBJ2-1	CASSPRAGRDTYNEQFF
TRBV15	TRBJ2-7	CATSRDLAGPHEQYF
TRBV5-4	TRBJ2-7	CASSYHIDRGQEQYF
TRBV20-1	TRBJ1-2	CSARDSGRGNYGYTF
TRBV7-3	TRBJ2-1	CASSLGILNYNEQFF